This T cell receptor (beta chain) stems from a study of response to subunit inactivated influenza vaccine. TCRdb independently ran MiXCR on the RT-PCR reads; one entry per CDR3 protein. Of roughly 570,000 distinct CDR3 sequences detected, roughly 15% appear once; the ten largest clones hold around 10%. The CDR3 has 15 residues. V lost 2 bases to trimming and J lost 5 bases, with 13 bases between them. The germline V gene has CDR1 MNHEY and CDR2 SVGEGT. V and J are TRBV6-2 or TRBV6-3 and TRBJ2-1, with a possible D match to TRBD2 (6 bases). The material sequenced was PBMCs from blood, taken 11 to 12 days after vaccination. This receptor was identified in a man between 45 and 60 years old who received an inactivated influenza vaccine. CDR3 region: CASSYPGTLDNEQFF. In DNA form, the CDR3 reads TGTGCCAGCAGTTACCCGGGGACTTTGGACAATGAGCAGTTCTTC.